The entry below describes one T cell receptor beta chain. Its specificity is unknown. These data are taken from a study of OX40 agonist ivuxolimab in advanced cancers. Study-level information: Patients were given ivuxolimab, an antibody that agonizes OX40 (CD134). Three patients got partial responses; one had hepatocellular carcinoma and two had cutaneous melanoma.

CDR3 length equals 16 residues. Trimming cost V 5 bases and J 2 bases; bases outside gene matches: 8. Germline values: CDR1 SGHTA, CDR2 FQGTGA. TCRdb's copy holds only in-frame clones and misses some; the assay was immunoSEQ multiplex PCR. The data contain 100,000 or so clones, approximately 89% of them singletons. Study-wide findings and caveats: Expanded clones tended on average to be more numerous among CD8+ T cells than CD4+. Also showing low normalized T-cell clonal expansion were some of the nonresponders.

The chain combines TRBV7-3 with TRBJ2-2, with TRBD2 matching over 7 bases. The sample here was CD4+ or CD8+ T cells sorted from blood, taken in a trial of the OX40 agonist ivuxolimab. The TCR originated in an adult with an advanced solid tumor such as melanoma, head and neck, liver or kidney cancer. The CDR3 here is CASSPIGDYNTGELFF. The CDR3 region has the DNA TGTGCCAGCAGCCCTATAGGGGACTATAACACCGGGGAGCTGTTTTTT.